The rows below give T cell receptor beta chains drawn from one sample of a study of CD8+CD57+ T cells in acquired aplastic anemia. MiXCR was run by TCRdb on the reads, yielding one entry per CDR3 protein. This table holds some 98,000 distinct CDR3 sequences, about 63% found once. Sequenced: sorted CD4+, CD8+, or CD8+CD57+ T cells (not recorded which) from PBMCs. The receptors derive from a human donor with aplastic anemia. Both conserved end residues are part of each CDR3. Each record gives: V gene, D gene, clone size, J gene, CDR3 DNA, CDR3 protein. D genes are given only for firm matches. The size entry is marked missing in some rows and otherwise reads once, few, many or a size class.

TRBV9	NA	NA	TRBJ2-1	TGTGCCAGCAGCGTTTCCGGGAGTAGCTACAATGAGCAGTTCTTC	CASSVSGSSYNEQFF
TRBV19	TRBD1	many	TRBJ2-3	TGTGCCAGTAGTTTCCGGACAGGGGGCTTGGACACAGATACGCAGTATTTT	CASSFRTGGLDTDTQYF
TRBV15	NA	many	TRBJ1-4	TGTGCCACCAGCAGAGATTCGGGGACACCTGAAAAACTGTTTTTT	CATSRDSGTPEKLFF
TRBV25-1	NA	NA	TRBJ1-2	TGTGCCAGCAGTGAAGACTTTAACTATGGCTACACCTTC	CASSEDFNYGYTF
TRBV2	NA	NA	TRBJ2-7	TGTGCCAGCAGCCCACTCGGGAAAGCCTACGAGCAGTACTTC	CASSPLGKAYEQYF
TRBV29-1	NA	NA	TRBJ2-7	TGCAGCGTTGAGGGGTCAGCCTCCTACGAGCAGTACTTC	CSVEGSASYEQYF
TRBV20-1	TRBD1	NA	TRBJ1-2	TGCAGTGCTCCCGGGACAGGGATTTTGGAGTATGGCTACACCTTC	CSAPGTGILEYGYTF
TRBV12-3/TRBV12-4	NA	NA	TRBJ2-3	TGTGCCAGCAGTATATTACTAGCAGATACGCAGTATTTT	CASSILLADTQYF
TRBV19	NA	NA	TRBJ2-7	TGTGCCAGTAGTATAAGAAGGGACTCCTACGAGCAGTACTTC	CASSIRRDSYEQYF
TRBV19	NA	NA	TRBJ1-2	TGTGCCAGTTCGTCGTATACCTATGGCTACACCTTC	CASSSYTYGYTF
TRBV15	NA	NA	TRBJ2-7	TGTGCCACCAGCAGAGGAACAGACTACGAGCAGTACTTC	CATSRGTDYEQYF
TRBV9	TRBD2	NA	TRBJ2-2	TGTGCCAGCAGCGTAAAAGCGGGGCCCCAAGCGAACACCGGGGAGCTGTTTTTT	CASSVKAGPQANTGELFF
TRBV2	TRBD1	few	TRBJ2-7	TGTGCCGGGGGACAGGGGGCGGGCGAGCAGTACTTC	CAGGQGAGEQYF
TRBV24-1	TRBD1	NA	TRBJ2-1	TGTGCCACCAGTGATCCTACAGGGGCCTACAATGAGCAGTTCTTC	CATSDPTGAYNEQFF
TRBV10-3	NA	NA	TRBJ2-2	TGTGCCATCAGCTTACAGGGAGTTGCCACCGGGGAGCTGTTTTTT	CAISLQGVATGELFF
TRBV20-1	NA	NA	TRBJ2-7	TGCAGTGCTTGCCGACTCCCAGGAGAGAACGAGCAGTACTTC	CSACRLPGENEQYF
TRBV20-1	TRBD2	NA	TRBJ2-5	TGCAGCTCGGGGGGGATACTAGAGACCCAGTACTTC	CSSGGILETQYF
TRBV7-2	NA	NA	TRBJ2-5	TGTGCCAGCAGCCGTGGGGTAGAAGAGACCCAGTACTTC	CASSRGVEETQYF
TRBV12-3/TRBV12-4	NA	NA	TRBJ2-1	TGTGCCAGCAGTTTAGCGGGGGACTCCTACAATGAGCAGTTCTTC	CASSLAGDSYNEQFF
TRBV19	NA	NA	TRBJ1-6	TGTGCCAGTAGTGTGGGACAAAAACTCCACTTT	CASSVGQKLHF
TRBV7-9	NA	few	TRBJ2-5	TGTGCCAGCCAACCACGGATTGTAGCGACCCAGTACTTC	CASQPRIVATQYF
TRBV2	NA	few	TRBJ2-6	TGTGCCAGCACTATTGACAGAGTCCGCCCTGGGGCCAACGTCCTGACTTTC	CASTIDRVRPGANVLTF
TRBV24-1	TRBD1	NA	TRBJ2-7	TGTGCCACCAGTGATTCGGGACAGGGGGTACACGAGCAGTACTTC	CATSDSGQGVHEQYF
TRBV29-1	TRBD1	NA	TRBJ2-7	TGCAGCGTTGAAGGTGGGACAGGGGCCCTCTACGAGCAGTACTTC	CSVEGGTGALYEQYF
TRBV6-5	NA	many	TRBJ2-7	TGTGCCAGCAGTTACCGTACTACTAGAATGGGCACCTACGAGCAGTACTTC	CASSYRTTRMGTYEQYF
TRBV15	NA	NA	TRBJ2-6	TGTGCCACCAGCAGAGCCCCCGCTGGGGCCAACGTCCTGACTTTC	CATSRAPAGANVLTF
TRBV20-1	NA	NA	TRBJ1-2	TGCAGTGCTAGTCCAGATAACTATGGCTACACCTTC	CSASPDNYGYTF
TRBV20-1	NA	once	TRBJ2-2	TGCAGTGCTAGAGTCGATAATACGAACACCGGGGAGCTGTTTTTT	CSARVDNTNTGELFF
TRBV10-3	TRBD1	NA	TRBJ1-1	TGTGCCATCAGCGCGGGGACAGGGAACACTGAAGCTTTCTTT	CAISAGTGNTEAFF
TRBV20-1	TRBD1	NA	TRBJ2-7	TGCAGTGCTAGAGATCACAGGACAGGCTACGAGCAGTACTTC	CSARDHRTGYEQYF
TRBV2	NA	few	TRBJ2-2	TGTGCCGGGGGGCGGACCTACACCGGGGAGCTGTTTTTT	CAGGRTYTGELFF
TRBV20-1	NA	NA	TRBJ2-7	TGCAGTGCTAGAGATATGAGCTCCTACGAGCAGTACTTC	CSARDMSSYEQYF
TRBV7-9	TRBD1	few	TRBJ2-2	TGTGCCAGCAGCTCCGGGACAGGGAACACCGGGGAGCTGTTTTTT	CASSSGTGNTGELFF
TRBV24-1	NA	NA	TRBJ2-5	TGTGCCACCAGTGATTTGAGGGGTGGAGAGACCCAGTACTTC	CATSDLRGGETQYF
TRBV7-9	NA	NA	TRBJ2-1	TGCGCCAGCAGCTTTAAAAATGAGCAGTTCTTC	CASSFKNEQFF
TRBV20-1	NA	NA	TRBJ2-7	TGCAGTGCTAGAGATGGGGGGGACAGCTCCTACGAGCAGTACTTC	CSARDGGDSSYEQYF
TRBV4-1	TRBD1	NA	TRBJ1-2	TGCGCCAGCAGCCTCTCCCAGGGGGCGGATGGCTATGGCTACACCTTC	CASSLSQGADGYGYTF
TRBV14	NA	NA	TRBJ2-7	TGTGCCAGCAGCCAAGATCCTGGAGTGTACGAGCAGTACTTC	CASSQDPGVYEQYF
TRBV29-1	NA	NA	TRBJ2-5	TGCAGCGTTGTTGGGGGACCAGAGACCCAGTACTTC	CSVVGGPETQYF
TRBV6-1	TRBD1	NA	TRBJ1-5	TGTGCCAGCAGTGAAGAGGCAGGGGGCCGGCAGCCCCAGCATTTT	CASSEEAGGRQPQHF
TRBV5-6	TRBD1	NA	TRBJ1-2	TGTGCCAGCAGCTTGGACAGGGGAGTATTCGGCTACACCTTC	CASSLDRGVFGYTF
TRBV4-3	NA	few	TRBJ1-2	TGCGCCAGCAGCCAAGATCGGGTTGAGGGTGGCTACACCTTC	CASSQDRVEGGYTF
TRBV9	TRBD1	many	TRBJ1-1	TGTGCCAGCAGCGCAACACCCGGGACAGGGATTTCGAACACTGAAGCTTTCTTT	CASSATPGTGISNTEAFF
TRBV15	TRBD2	NA	TRBJ2-5	TGTGCCACCAGCAGCGCCACTAGCGGGACGGGGGAGACCCAGTACTTC	CATSSATSGTGETQYF